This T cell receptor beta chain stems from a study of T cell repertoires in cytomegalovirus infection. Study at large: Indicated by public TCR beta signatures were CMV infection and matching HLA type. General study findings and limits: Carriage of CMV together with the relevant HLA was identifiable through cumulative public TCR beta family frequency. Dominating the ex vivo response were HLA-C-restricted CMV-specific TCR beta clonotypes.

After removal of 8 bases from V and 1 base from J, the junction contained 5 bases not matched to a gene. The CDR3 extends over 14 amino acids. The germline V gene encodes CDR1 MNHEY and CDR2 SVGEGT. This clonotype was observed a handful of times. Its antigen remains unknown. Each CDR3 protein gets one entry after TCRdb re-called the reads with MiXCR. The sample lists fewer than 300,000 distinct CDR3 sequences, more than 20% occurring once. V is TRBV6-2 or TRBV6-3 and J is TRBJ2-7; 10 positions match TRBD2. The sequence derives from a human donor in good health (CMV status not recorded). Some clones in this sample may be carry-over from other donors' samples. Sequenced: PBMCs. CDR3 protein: CASLAGARSYEQYF. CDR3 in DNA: TGTGCCAGCCTAGCGGGAGCGCGTTCCTACGAGCAGTACTTC.